The T cell receptor (beta chain) under discussion was sequenced for a study of cytomegalovirus exposure and HLA in healthy donors. Healthy bone marrow donors supplied every sample. The germline gives CDR1 LNHDA, CDR2 SQIVND (reference sequence). The CDR3 totals 13 residues. Trimming pared 7 bases from V and 8 bases from J, leaving 17 bases between. Study-wide results and caveats: The study designated about 160 TCR beta chains cytomegalovirus-associated. A later analysis linked a missense variant in DCLRE1C to the trimming of TCR beta V and J genes. Links to common viral pathogens appeared, in a later analysis, for several of the most significant clusters.

As to this clone: As yet, its antigen is unknown.

PCR employed 60 Vbeta and 13 Jbeta primers. Produced via immunoSEQ multiplex PCR; TCRdb's table is partial and in-frame only. The sample holds more than 95,000 clones, about 70% seen once. Source material: PBMCs. The TCR originated in a woman aged 70 to 79 in good health and CMV-seropositive. The chain recombines TRBV19 with TRBJ1-2; D is ambiguous. CDR3 coding DNA: TGTGCCAGTACCCTCCTCGGTCGAGAGGGCTACACCTTC. Its protein product is CASTLLGREGYTF. The complete variable domain, with remaining parts taken from reference TRBV19 and TRBJ1-2, reads DGGITQSPKYLFRKEGQNVTLSCEQNLNHDAMYWYRQDPGQGLRLIYYSQIVNDFQKGDIAEGYSVSREKKESFPLTVTSAQKNPTAFYLCASTLLGREGYTFGSGTRLTVV.